A single sample is the source of the 5 T cell receptor beta chains below, sequenced in a study of T cells in Graves' hyperthyroidism and ophthalmopathy. RNA transcripts gave rise to amplified TCR beta CDR3 regions. TCR CDR3 underwent first-round RT-PCR with the HTBI primer set. From the multiplex PCR reads, TCRdb called clonotypes with MiXCR, one entry per CDR3 protein. The sample includes a few hundred thousand distinct CDR3 sequences, around 20% of them seen just once. Source material: blood. These receptors were collected from a man between 18 and 29 years old with Graves' ophthalmopathy.

The chain has TRBV27 and TRBJ2-2; D is perhaps TRBD2 (6 bases). Germline V CDR1 and CDR2: MNHEY, SMNVEV (reference sequence). The CDR3 covers 14 residues. The V end lost 9 bases, the J end lost 5 bases, and 16 bases lay between the germline ends. In DNA, the CDR3 is TGTGCCAGTTCGAGGGCTGGGGGGACCGGGGAGCTGTTTTTT. Encoded protein: CASSRAGGTGELFF.

This clonotype was counted ten times or more. In DNA form, the CDR3 reads TGTGCCAGCAACAGACAGGAGGGGTCTAATGAGCAGTTCTTC. This translates into CASNRQEGSNEQFF. The rearrangement links TRBV12-3 or TRBV12-4 to TRBJ2-1, with D tentatively TRBD1 or TRBD2 (6 bases each). This CDR3 has 14 amino acids. V shed 7 bases and J shed 7 bases, with 17 bases lying between them.

The chain recombines TRBV3-1 with TRBJ1-6; D is perhaps TRBD1 (6 bases). The length of the CDR3 is 14 residues. V lost 5 bases to trimming and J lost 10 bases, with 15 bases between them. In germline, CDR1 is LGHDT, CDR2 YNNKEL (reference sequence). For the CDR3, the DNA is TGTGCCAGCAGCTACAACAGGGTAGGGTCACCCCTCCACTTT. It specifies CASSYNRVGSPLHF.

This clonotype was observed a handful of times. The CDR3 DNA is TGTGCCAGCAGTTTTCCCGTGGAGGCCAAAAACATTCAGTACTTC. This sequence encodes CASSFPVEAKNIQYF. The chain combines TRBV6-1 with TRBJ2-4; D not certain. The CDR3 sequence is 15 residues long. With 5 bases removed from V and 1 base from J, the gap between germline ends came to 12 bases. Germline V gives CDR1 MNHNS, CDR2 SASEGT.

This clonotype appeared many times. The chain uses TRBV20-1 and TRBJ1-6, with a tentative D call TRBD1 (5 bases). The CDR3 extends over 16 amino acids. The V end was cut by 1 base, the J end by 0 bases, with 10 bases between. Germline CDR1 DFQATT, CDR2 SNEGSKA (reference sequence). The CDR3 DNA follows: TGCAGTGCTAGAGGACAGCCGAGCTCCTATAATTCACCCCTCCACTTT. Its protein product is CSARGQPSSYNSPLHF.